The 13 T cell receptor beta chains presented below share a single source sample, sequenced in a study of shared clonotypes between healthy human individuals. Measured with immunoSEQ multiplex PCR; TCRdb has only the in-frame clones, and not every one. Of some 480,000 clones listed, 79% are singletons. Sequencing was performed on PBMCs. The receptors shown here come from a middle-aged woman in good health. Some clones in this sample may be carry-over from other donors' samples.

The V call is TRBV6-1, the J call TRBJ1-5, with 7 bases identical to TRBD1. Germline-derived CDR1 and CDR2 are MNHNS and SASEGT. The V and J ends lost 0 bases and 2 bases, in that order; junction bases with no gene match: 4. The CDR3 is made up of 16 amino acids. The CDR3 DNA is TGTGCCAGCAGTGAAGCTCGCCAGGGGGGCAATCAGCCCCAGCATTTT. This encodes CASSEARQGGNQPQHF.

The chain combines TRBV19 with TRBJ2-7, with 8 bases fitting TRBD1. CDR3 length equals 14 residues. V shed 5 bases and J 2 bases; nucleotides not matched to a gene: 5. In germline, CDR1 is LNHDA, CDR2 SQIVND (reference sequence). CDR3 sequence reads: CASSATGGTYEQYF. The CDR3 bases are TGTGCCAGTAGTGCAACAGGGGGTACCTACGAGCAGTACTTC. The full variable domain, rest sourced from reference TRBV19 and TRBJ2-7, is DGGITQSPKYLFRKEGQNVTLSCEQNLNHDAMYWYRQDPGQGLRLIYYSQIVNDFQKGDIAEGYSVSREKKESFPLTVTSAQKNPTAFYLCASSATGGTYEQYFGPGTRLTVT.

This rearrangement joins TRBV7-2 to TRBJ1-3; D possibly corresponds to TRBD1 (5 bases). This CDR3 contains 13 residues. V dropped 3 bases and J dropped 3 bases, with 6 bases sitting between them. Per the germline V gene, CDR1 is SGHTA and CDR2 is FQGNSA. The CDR3 spells CASSFGGGNTIYF. The CDR3 nucleotides read TGTGCCAGCAGCTTTGGGGGTGGAAACACCATATATTTT.

V usage is TRBV2 and J usage is TRBJ2-7; 12 bases match TRBD2. With V trimmed by 3 bases and J by 4 bases, 4 bases remained unmatched. The germline CDR1 and CDR2 sequences are SNHLY and FYNNEI. CDR3 length: 15 amino acids. The CDR3 sequence: CASSDALAGGYEQYF. As DNA, the CDR3 is TGTGCCAGCAGTGACGCGCTAGCGGGAGGGTACGAGCAGTACTTC.

The chain is built from TRBV4-1 and TRBJ1-1; D remains ambiguous. Germline V CDR1 and CDR2: MGHRA, YSYEKL. V was clipped by 4 bases and J by 8 bases, with 17 bases between them. The CDR3 contains 14 residues. The CDR3: CASSRGPRWEEAFF. CDR3 bases: TGCGCCAGCAGCCGAGGCCCTCGGTGGGAAGAAGCTTTCTTT.

This sequence joins TRBV3-1 (or the pseudogene TRBV3-2) and TRBJ1-1, with unresolved D. CDR1 LGHDT and CDR2 YNNKEL come from the germline V gene (reference sequence). The ends were cut back, 3 bases at V and 8 bases at J, with 1 base in the middle. The CDR3 spans 9 residues. CDR3 region: CASSQEAFF. For the CDR3, the DNA is TGTGCCAGCAGCCAGGAAGCTTTCTTT.

The chain employs TRBV4-1 and TRBJ2-7; 8 nucleotides agree with TRBD1. Trimming at V came to 0 bases and at J to 2 bases, leaving 15 bases not matched to a gene. The CDR3 totals 19 residues. The germline V gene encodes CDR1 MGHRA and CDR2 YSYEKL. Written as DNA, the CDR3 is TGCGCCAGCAGCCAAGAGCCAGGGGGCCCTGGAGCCTGGACCTACGAGCAGTACTTC. This sequence encodes CASSQEPGGPGAWTYEQYF.

This chain connects TRBV10-2 to TRBJ2-6, with D perhaps TRBD1 (5 bases). The germline CDR1 and CDR2 sequences are WSHSY and SAAADI. Trimming took off 0 bases at V and 3 bases at J, with 12 bases between the two ends. The CDR3 loop spans 17 amino acids. CDR3 protein: CASSESGVPGGANVLTF. In nucleotides, the CDR3 is TGCGCCAGCAGTGAGTCAGGGGTCCCAGGTGGGGCCAACGTCCTGACTTTC.

This clone was observed a few times. DNA of the CDR3: TGCGCCAGCAGCTCCCGACAGACTCCGAACACTGAAGCTTTCTTT. Its translation: CASSSRQTPNTEAFF. This rearrangement joins TRBV5-1 to TRBJ1-1, with D possibly matching TRBD1 (5 bases). V lost 3 bases, J lost 1 base, and 13 bases lay in between. The CDR3 has 15 amino acids. CDR1 is SGHRS and CDR2 is YFSETQ in the germline V gene.

V usage is TRBV5-1 and J usage is TRBJ2-1; 10 bases match TRBD2. V lost 4 bases to trimming and J lost 7 bases; unmatched junction nucleotides: 14. The germline gives CDR1 SGHRS, CDR2 YFSETQ. The CDR3 has 17 amino acids. The CDR3, as DNA: TGCGCCAGCAGCCCTGGGACTAGCGAGATTCCTGGGAATGAGCAGTTCTTC. Its translation: CASSPGTSEIPGNEQFF.

This chain links TRBV6-5 with TRBJ1-5; D not resolved. The germline V and J ends were trimmed by 10 bases and 0 bases, with 13 bases remaining between them. CDR3 size: 14 residues. Germline V gives CDR1 MNHEY, CDR2 SVGAGI. CDR3 sequence: CATRRGTSNQPQHF. CDR3 nucleotide sequence: TGTGCCACCCGACGAGGAACTAGCAATCAGCCCCAGCATTTT.

This clone appeared once. Other DNA sequences within the sample encode an identical CDR3. The V gene is TRBV19, the J gene TRBJ1-5; D gene uncertain. CDR3 length equals 12 residues. The V end lost 3 bases, the J end lost 4 bases, and 4 bases lay between the germline ends. The germline V gene encodes CDR1 LNHDA and CDR2 SQIVND (reference sequence). For the CDR3, the DNA is TGTGCCAGTAGTATTCTTAATCAGCCCCAGCATTTT. Encoded protein: CASSILNQPQHF.

The chain employs TRBV6-5 and TRBJ2-7, with a possible D match to TRBD2 (7 bases). The CDR3 covers 15 residues. Between the trimmed V and J ends, which lost 4 bases and 2 bases, there was a span of 15 bases. Germline CDR1 reads MNHEY; CDR2 reads SVGAGI. In DNA, the CDR3 is TGTGCCAGCAGTTCGAGGACTAGGGGGACCTACGAGCAGTACTTC. It translates to CASSSRTRGTYEQYF.